These T cell receptor beta chains were read from a single sample in a study of T cells in Graves' hyperthyroidism and ophthalmopathy. TCRdb recomputed calls from the multiplex PCR reads with MiXCR, one row per CDR3 protein. The table includes around 340,000 distinct CDR3 sequences, 11% to 15% detected once. Sequences were obtained from blood. These receptor sequences come from a woman aged 25 to 39 with Graves' hyperthyroidism. CDR3s include the opening cysteine and the closing phenylalanine or tryptophan. The D gene is left open where the match is weak. Size is omitted from some rows. Given values are once, few, many or a class for expanded clones.

CDR3nt: TGTGCCAGCAGTTTAGCGAGGTACACTGAAGCTTTCTTT
CDR3aa: CASSLARYTEAFF
v_gene: TRBV12-3/TRBV12-4
abundance: many
d_gene: -
j_gene: TRBJ1-1
len: 13

CDR3nt: TGTGCCAGCAGCTACATTCGGACAACCCCGGACATTCAGTACTTC
CDR3aa: CASSYIRTTPDIQYF
v_gene: TRBV7-9
abundance: few
d_gene: -
j_gene: TRBJ2-4
len: 15

CDR3nt: TGTGCCAGCAGTTACTCGCGCCGCGGTACCCCAGGCGAGCAGTACTTC
CDR3aa: CASSYSRRGTPGEQYF
v_gene: TRBV6-6
abundance: few
d_gene: -
j_gene: TRBJ2-7
len: 16

CDR3nt: TGCAGTGCTAGAGCCTCGGGGCAGGGAGACTATGGCTACACCTTC
CDR3aa: CSARASGQGDYGYTF
v_gene: TRBV20-1
abundance: -
d_gene: -
j_gene: TRBJ1-2
len: 15

CDR3nt: TGTGCCAGCAGTGAGCGATTAGACAGGCCCGGGGAGCTGTTTTTT
CDR3aa: CASSERLDRPGELFF
v_gene: TRBV6-1
abundance: few
d_gene: -
j_gene: TRBJ2-2
len: 15

CDR3nt: TGTGCCAGCAGCTTAGATCTCCTAGCGGGAGAAACAGATACGCAGTATTTT
CDR3aa: CASSLDLLAGETDTQYF
v_gene: TRBV7-9
abundance: -
d_gene: TRBD2
j_gene: TRBJ2-3
len: 17

CDR3nt: TGTGCCAGCACCCCCGGGACCCCCAGGCTCGGGCAGTTCTTC
CDR3aa: CASTPGTPRLGQFF
v_gene: TRBV12-3/TRBV12-4
abundance: many
d_gene: -
j_gene: TRBJ2-1
len: 14

CDR3nt: TGTGCCAGCAGTTCGGGACAGGATAACGAGCAGTACTTC
CDR3aa: CASSSGQDNEQYF
v_gene: TRBV27
abundance: -
d_gene: TRBD1
j_gene: TRBJ2-7
len: 13

CDR3nt: TGTGCCACCTGGACTAGCGGGAGACCCGGGGAGCTGTTTTTT
CDR3aa: CATWTSGRPGELFF
v_gene: TRBV6-4
abundance: few
d_gene: TRBD2
j_gene: TRBJ2-2
len: 14

CDR3nt: TGTGCCAGCAGTTCGAACAGGGGGGGCTACACCTTC
CDR3aa: CASSSNRGGYTF
v_gene: TRBV28
abundance: -
d_gene: TRBD1
j_gene: TRBJ1-2
len: 12

CDR3nt: TGTGCCAGCAGCAAGGGACTAGCGGCCAGGGGGTTAGAGACCCAGTACTTC
CDR3aa: CASSKGLAARGLETQYF
v_gene: TRBV11-2
abundance: many
d_gene: TRBD2
j_gene: TRBJ2-5
len: 17

CDR3nt: TGTGCCAGCAAGGATAGCGGGAGGACTAAACCCGAGCAGTACTTC
CDR3aa: CASKDSGRTKPEQYF
v_gene: TRBV6-1
abundance: few
d_gene: TRBD2
j_gene: TRBJ2-7
len: 15

CDR3nt: TGTGCCAGCAGCCCAACGACCAACCGGGACACCCCCGAGCAGTACTTC
CDR3aa: CASSPTTNRDTPEQYF
v_gene: TRBV6-1
abundance: many
d_gene: -
j_gene: TRBJ2-7
len: 16

CDR3nt: TGTGCCAGCAGCGTTGACGGACTAGCGGGAGGTGAGCAGTTCTTC
CDR3aa: CASSVDGLAGGEQFF
v_gene: TRBV9
abundance: -
d_gene: TRBD2
j_gene: TRBJ2-1
len: 15

CDR3nt: TGTGCCAGCAGTCGACCCGGGGAAAAAAACATTCAGTACTTC
CDR3aa: CASSRPGEKNIQYF
v_gene: TRBV27
abundance: few
d_gene: -
j_gene: TRBJ2-4
len: 14

CDR3nt: TGTGCCTGGAGTGTAGCCAGGGGGCGTTTCAATGGGCAGTTCTTC
CDR3aa: CAWSVARGRFNGQFF
v_gene: TRBV30
abundance: -
d_gene: TRBD1
j_gene: TRBJ2-1
len: 15

CDR3nt: TGTGCCAGCAACTGGGGGGGTGAGCAGTACTTC
CDR3aa: CASNWGGEQYF
v_gene: TRBV28
abundance: many
d_gene: TRBD2
j_gene: TRBJ2-7
len: 11

CDR3nt: TGTGCCAGCAGTGAAGCTCTCGCGGGGGGGGGGACCCAGTACTTC
CDR3aa: CASSEALAGGGTQYF
v_gene: TRBV6-1
abundance: many
d_gene: TRBD2
j_gene: TRBJ2-5
len: 15

CDR3nt: TGTGCCACCAATCAAGGGGGCGCCGGGGAGCTGTTTTTT
CDR3aa: CATNQGGAGELFF
v_gene: TRBV24-1
abundance: -
d_gene: TRBD1
j_gene: TRBJ2-2
len: 13

CDR3nt: TGTGCCAGCAGCTTATTTTCAGGGAGGGGGATTATGAACACTGAAGCTTTCTTT
CDR3aa: CASSLFSGRGIMNTEAFF
v_gene: TRBV7-3
abundance: -
d_gene: -
j_gene: TRBJ1-1
len: 18

CDR3nt: TGTGCCAGCAACCAAGACCCCCCAGGGGACACCTACGAGCAGTACTTC
CDR3aa: CASNQDPPGDTYEQYF
v_gene: TRBV27
abundance: few
d_gene: -
j_gene: TRBJ2-7
len: 16

CDR3nt: TGTGCCAGCAGTGTAGGGAGTCTAACCCCAGATACGCAGTATTTT
CDR3aa: CASSVGSLTPDTQYF
v_gene: TRBV6-1
abundance: many
d_gene: -
j_gene: TRBJ2-3
len: 15

CDR3nt: TGTGCCAGCGGACGGGACAGGGAAGGAAACACCATATATTTT
CDR3aa: CASGRDREGNTIYF
v_gene: TRBV27
abundance: -
d_gene: TRBD1
j_gene: TRBJ1-3
len: 14